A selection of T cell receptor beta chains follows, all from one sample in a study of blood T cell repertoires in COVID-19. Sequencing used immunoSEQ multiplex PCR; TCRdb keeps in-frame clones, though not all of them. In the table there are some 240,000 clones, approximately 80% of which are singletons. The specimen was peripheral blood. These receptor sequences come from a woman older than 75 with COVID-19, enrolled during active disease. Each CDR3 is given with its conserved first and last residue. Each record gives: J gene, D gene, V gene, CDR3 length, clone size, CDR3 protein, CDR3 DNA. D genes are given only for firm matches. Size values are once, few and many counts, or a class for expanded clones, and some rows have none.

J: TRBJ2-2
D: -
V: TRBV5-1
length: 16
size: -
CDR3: CASSLEPRGNTGELFF
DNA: TGCGCCAGCAGCTTGGAACCCCGGGGGAACACCGGGGAGCTGTTTTTT

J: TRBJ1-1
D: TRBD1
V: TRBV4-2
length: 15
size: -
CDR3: CASSPGTGGRTEAFF
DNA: TGTGCCAGCAGCCCCGGGACAGGGGGAAGGACTGAAGCTTTCTTT

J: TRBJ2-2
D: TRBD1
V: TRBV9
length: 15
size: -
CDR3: CASSARSTGSGELFF
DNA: TGTGCCAGCAGCGCTAGATCGACAGGGTCCGGGGAGCTGTTTTTT

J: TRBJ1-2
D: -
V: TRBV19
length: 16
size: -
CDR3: CASSYGGSNLGGGYTF
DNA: TGTGCCAGTAGCTACGGAGGTTCGAACTTAGGAGGAGGCTACACCTTC

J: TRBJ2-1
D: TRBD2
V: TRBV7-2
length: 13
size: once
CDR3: CASSFSGRARGFF
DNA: TGTGCCAGCAGCTTTAGCGGGAGGGCTCGGGGGTTCTTC

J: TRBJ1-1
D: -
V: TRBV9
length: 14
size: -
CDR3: CASSRGQPNTEAFF
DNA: TGTGCCAGCAGCCGCGGACAGCCGAACACTGAAGCTTTCTTT

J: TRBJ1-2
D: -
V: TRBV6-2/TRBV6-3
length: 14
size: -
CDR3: CASSYGGSNYGYTF
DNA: TGTGCCAGCAGTTATGGGGGCTCTAACTATGGCTACACCTTC

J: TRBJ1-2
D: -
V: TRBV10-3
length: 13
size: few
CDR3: CAISERLGDGYTF
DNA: TGTGCCATCAGTGAACGATTGGGAGACGGCTACACCTTC

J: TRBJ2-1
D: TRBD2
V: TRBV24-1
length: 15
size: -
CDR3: CATSDSPGLVNEQFF
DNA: TGTGCCACCAGTGACTCTCCGGGACTAGTCAATGAGCAGTTCTTC

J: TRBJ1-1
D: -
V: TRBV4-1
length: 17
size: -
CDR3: CASNKFFGGEIYSEAFF
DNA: TGCGCCAGCAACAAATTCTTCGGCGGGGAAATCTATAGTGAAGCTTTCTTT

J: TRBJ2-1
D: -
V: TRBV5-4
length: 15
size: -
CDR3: CASSLDRGSYNEQFF
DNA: TGTGCCAGCAGCTTGGATCGGGGGAGCTACAATGAGCAGTTCTTC

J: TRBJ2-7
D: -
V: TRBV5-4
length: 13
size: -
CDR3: CASSLGQSYEQYF
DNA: TGTGCCAGCAGCTTGGGACAGTCCTACGAGCAGTACTTC

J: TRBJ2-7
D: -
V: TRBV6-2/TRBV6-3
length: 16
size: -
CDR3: CASSYRPPGSLTEQYF
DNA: TGTGCCAGCAGTTACCGACCTCCAGGAAGCCTGACGGAGCAGTACTTC

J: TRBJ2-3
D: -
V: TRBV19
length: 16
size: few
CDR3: CASSGEPELGTDTQYF
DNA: TGTGCCAGTAGCGGGGAACCTGAACTGGGCACAGATACGCAGTATTTT

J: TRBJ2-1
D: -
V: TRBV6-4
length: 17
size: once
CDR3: CASSARLRQEKDNEQFF
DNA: TGTGCCAGCAGTGCCCGTCTGAGACAGGAAAAGGACAATGAGCAGTTCTTC

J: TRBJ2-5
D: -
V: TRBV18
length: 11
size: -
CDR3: CASSPGETQYF
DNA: TGTGCCAGCTCCCCGGGGGAGACCCAGTACTTC

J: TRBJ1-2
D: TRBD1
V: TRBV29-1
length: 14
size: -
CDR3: CSARRTGGNFGYTF
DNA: TGCAGCGCCAGACGGACAGGGGGCAATTTTGGCTACACCTTC

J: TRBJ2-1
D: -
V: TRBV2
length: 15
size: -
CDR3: CASGKGLIDQNEQFF
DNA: TGTGCCAGCGGGAAGGGACTTATCGACCAGAATGAGCAGTTCTTC

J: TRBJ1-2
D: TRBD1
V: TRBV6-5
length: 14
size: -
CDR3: CASSRTGEPYGYTF
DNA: TGTGCCAGCAGTCGAACAGGGGAGCCCTATGGCTACACCTTC

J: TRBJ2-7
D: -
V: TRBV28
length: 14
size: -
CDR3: CASSLTGTPKEQYF
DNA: TGTGCCAGCAGTTTGACGGGAACCCCCAAAGAGCAGTACTTC

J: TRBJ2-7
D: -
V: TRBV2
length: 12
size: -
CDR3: CASTGNSYEQYF
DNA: TGTGCCAGCACGGGAAATTCCTACGAGCAGTACTTC

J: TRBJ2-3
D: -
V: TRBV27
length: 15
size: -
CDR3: CASSSGQFGADTQYF
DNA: TGTGCCAGCAGTTCCGGACAGTTTGGGGCAGATACGCAGTATTTT

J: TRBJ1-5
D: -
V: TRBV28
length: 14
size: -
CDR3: CASSLAGLNQPQHF
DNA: TGTGCCAGCAGTTTAGCCGGACTCAATCAGCCCCAGCATTTT

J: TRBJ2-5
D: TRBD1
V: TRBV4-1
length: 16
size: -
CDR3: CASSFGQDYYQETQYF
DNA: TGCGCCAGCAGTTTCGGACAGGATTATTACCAAGAGACCCAGTACTTC

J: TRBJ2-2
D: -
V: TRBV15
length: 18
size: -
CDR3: CATSRALQTPGKAGELFF
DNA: TGTGCCACCAGCAGAGCCCTCCAGACACCGGGAAAGGCCGGGGAGCTGTTTTTT